These 28 T cell receptor beta chains share one sample of origin, sequenced in a study of Ad26.COV2.S vaccination and SARS-CoV-2 variants. The treatment is: approximately 18 received Ad26.COV2.S at low or high dose, single or two shots; 5 received placebo; per-sample allocation not given. Following the first vaccine or placebo injection, samples were taken on day 63. Some clones are missing from TCRdb's copy, which holds only in-frame ones; the method was immunoSEQ multiplex PCR. Here the sample spans roughly 300,000 clones, approximately 90% being singletons. This specimen consisted of peripheral blood, obtained in a trial of Ad26.COV2.S vaccine versus placebo. The receptors stem from a person between 18 and 59 years old who received the Ad26.COV2.S COVID-19 vaccine or a placebo.

V gene TRBV5-1 combines with J gene TRBJ2-5; either TRBD1 or TRBD2 may fit D (6 bases each). Germline CDR1 reads SGHRS; CDR2 reads YFSETQ. V was cut by 4 bases and J by 0 bases, with 13 bases left in between. This CDR3 has 15 residues. CDR3 nucleotide sequence: TGCGCCAGCAGCCCGACGGGGGCCTACCAAGAGACCCAGTACTTC. Amino acids: CASSPTGAYQETQYF.

The chain is built from TRBV4-2 and TRBJ2-7; D is unresolved. The germline V and J ends were trimmed by 3 bases and 3 bases, with 9 bases remaining between them. The CDR3 sequence is 13 residues long. Germline V gene sequence: CDR1 LGHNA, CDR2 YNFKEQ. The CDR3 sequence is CASSHDTFYEQYF. In DNA form, the CDR3 reads TGTGCCAGCAGCCATGACACCTTCTACGAGCAGTACTTC.

J is TRBJ1-6 and V is TRBV30, with 7 bases fitting TRBD1. The germline V gene has CDR1 GTSNPN and CDR2 SVGIG (reference sequence). CDR3 size: 13 residues. With V trimmed by 6 bases and J by 15 bases, 14 bases remained unmatched. CDR3 amino acids: CACSQGPNSLLHF. The CDR3 region has the DNA TGTGCCTGCTCACAGGGGCCCAATAGTCTCCTCCACTTT.

This chain links TRBV18 with TRBJ1-3, with D unresolved. The CDR3 has 16 residues. Between the trimmed V and J ends, which lost 2 bases and 0 bases, there was a span of 11 bases. The germline CDR1 and CDR2 sequences are KGHSH and LQKENI. CDR3 region: CASSPVPRSSGNTIYF. The CDR3 DNA reads TGTGCCAGCTCACCAGTCCCGAGGAGCTCTGGAAACACCATATATTTT.

The rearrangement links TRBV7-8 to TRBJ2-2, with 9 positions matching TRBD1. The CDR3 sequence is 16 residues long. The trim removed 3 bases at V and 5 bases at J, leaving 7 bases unmatched. Germline V gene lookup returns CDR1 SGHVS and CDR2 FQNEAQ. The CDR3 nucleotides read TGTGCCAGCAGCTTCGGGACAGGGTTGTGGACCGGGGAGCTGTTTTTT. Translating gives CASSFGTGLWTGELFF.

The rearrangement joins TRBV5-5 to TRBJ2-3; D unclear. V lost 0 bases and J 2 bases, leaving 10 bases between the germline ends. This CDR3 is built from 15 residues. Germline values: CDR1 SGHKS, CDR2 YYEKEE (reference sequence). CDR3 bases: TGTGCCAGCAGCTTGGAATGGAATCCCACAGATACGCAGTATTTT. Its translation is CASSLEWNPTDTQYF.

A single count supports this clone. The chain combines TRBV7-9 with TRBJ2-7; 11 nucleotides align to TRBD2. The junction had 11 bases not matched to a gene; V was cut back by 4 bases and J by 3 bases. CDR3 size: 17 residues. Germline V gene lookup returns CDR1 SEHNR and CDR2 FQNEAQ (reference sequence). CDR3 loop: CASSSTGTSGGGYEQYF. In DNA form, the CDR3 reads TGTGCCAGCAGCTCAACCGGGACTAGCGGAGGGGGCTACGAGCAGTACTTC.

V is TRBV24-1 and J is TRBJ2-2; 7 nucleotides agree with TRBD1. Germline V CDR1 and CDR2: KGHDR, SFDVKD. The ends lost 2 bases at V and 1 base at J; junction bases unmatched: 6. This CDR3 spans 17 amino acids. CDR3 sequence: CATSDSSGTVNTGELFF. The CDR3 DNA reads TGTGCCACCAGTGATTCTTCCGGGACAGTGAACACCGGGGAGCTGTTTTTT.

The chain couples TRBV7-8 to TRBJ1-1; D possibly corresponds to TRBD1 (6 bases). Germline V gene lookup returns CDR1 SGHVS and CDR2 FQNEAQ. Trimming stripped 1 base from V and 4 bases from J, with 16 bases between. The CDR3 runs to 16 residues. CDR3 in amino acids: CASSLDGGLRATEAFF. The CDR3 coding sequence is TGTGCCAGCAGCTTAGACGGGGGGCTGAGGGCCACTGAAGCTTTCTTT.

The V call is TRBV7-2, the J call TRBJ2-5; 7 bases align to TRBD1. Germline-derived CDR1 and CDR2 are SGHTA and FQGNSA. The CDR3 extends over 14 amino acids. The J segment lost 4 bases and the V segment lost 5 bases, leaving 7 bases of the junction unmatched. The CDR3 nucleotides read TGTGCCAGCAGCAAGGGGGCGGAAGTAGAGACCCAGTACTTC. Its translation is CASSKGAEVETQYF.

The V and J genes are TRBV3-1 (or the pseudogene TRBV3-2) and TRBJ1-1, with no clear D. The V end lost 1 base, the J end lost 0 bases, and 9 bases lay between the germline ends. This CDR3 has 15 amino acids. Looked up from germline, CDR1 is LGHDT and CDR2 is YNNKEL (reference sequence). The CDR3 DNA sequence: TGTGCCAGCAGCCAAGGAGTCATCATGAACACTGAAGCTTTCTTT. Its protein is CASSQGVIMNTEAFF.

This chain uses TRBV9 with TRBJ2-5; 15 bases map to TRBD2. J gave up 3 bases and V 3 bases, and 9 bases lay outside the gene matches. The germline V gene encodes CDR1 SGDLS and CDR2 YYNGEE. The CDR3 contains 18 residues. CDR3 sequence reads: CASSEGLAGGRVKETQYF. For the CDR3, the DNA is TGTGCCAGCAGCGAGGGACTAGCGGGGGGCCGCGTCAAAGAGACCCAGTACTTC.

The chain is built from TRBV27 and TRBJ2-1; 8 bases match TRBD2. CDR1 and CDR2 (germline): MNHEY, SMNVEV (reference sequence). V lost 11 bases, J lost 9 bases, and 6 bases stayed unmatched. This CDR3 is built from 11 residues. CDR3 nucleotides: TGTGCCGCGGCCGGGGGGGTTGAGCAGTTCTTC. It translates to CAAAGGVEQFF.

The chain carries TRBV6-2 or TRBV6-3 and TRBJ2-7; D is perhaps TRBD1 or TRBD2 (5 bases each). The ends were cut back, 4 bases at V and 5 bases at J, with 12 bases in the middle. CDR3 length equals 13 residues. Germline V gene data show CDR1 as MNHEY and CDR2 as SVGEGT. CDR3 in amino acids: CASSWGRGNEQYF. CDR3 sequence (DNA): TGTGCCAGCAGTTGGGGGAGAGGGAACGAGCAGTACTTC.

This sequence joins TRBV3-1 (or the pseudogene TRBV3-2) and TRBJ2-1, with D possibly being TRBD1 or TRBD2 (5 bases each). Between the trimmed V and J ends, which lost 3 bases and 8 bases, there was a span of 20 bases. In germline, CDR1 is LGHDT, CDR2 YNNKEL (reference sequence). The CDR3 runs 16 residues. This CDR3 is CASSQPPGGGSDEQFF. CDR3 nucleotides: TGTGCCAGCAGCCAGCCGCCAGGTGGGGGTTCGGATGAGCAGTTCTTC.

V and J are TRBV9 and TRBJ1-4; D unclear. Trimming pared 0 bases from V and 0 bases from J, leaving 9 bases between. The CDR3 sequence is 16 residues long. CDR1 is SGDLS and CDR2 is YYNGEE in the germline V gene. CDR3 nucleotide sequence: TGTGCCAGCAGCGTAGGGTCCTATGCAACTAATGAAAAACTGTTTTTT. Its translation: CASSVGSYATNEKLFF. Supplemented by reference TRBV9 and TRBJ1-4, the full variable domain reads DSGVTQTPKHLITATGQRVTLRCSPRSGDLSVYWYQQSLDQGLQFLIQYYNGEERAKGNILERFSAQQFPDLHSELNLSSLELGDSALYFCASSVGSYATNEKLFFGSGTQLSVL.

The rearrangement joins TRBV7-9 to TRBJ1-1, with D possibly matching TRBD1 (6 bases). The length of the CDR3 is 14 residues. Germline CDR1 is SEHNR and CDR2 is FQNEAQ (reference sequence). The V end was cut by 2 bases, the J end by 6 bases, with 13 bases between. CDR3 nucleotide sequence: TGTGCCAGCAGCTTAAGCGGAACAGGGTCTGAAGCTTTCTTT. This encodes CASSLSGTGSEAFF.

Worth noting for this clone: Mismatch with germline at one junction end may stem from a read error. This chain joins TRBV7-7 and TRBJ2-7; a weak D match, TRBD2 (5 bases). The V gene's germline CDR1 is SSHAT and CDR2 FNYEAQ (reference sequence). The CDR3 extends over 14 amino acids. The CDR3 reads CASSCPGYSYEQYF. The CDR3 nucleotides are TGTGCTAGCAGCTGTCCGGGGTACTCCTACGAGCAGTACTTC.

This chain connects TRBV4-2 to TRBJ1-2, with TRBD1 matching over 11 bases. This CDR3 spans 16 amino acids. V gave up 0 bases and J gave up 4 bases; unmatched junction bases: 4. The V gene's germline CDR1 is LGHNA and CDR2 YNFKEQ. CDR3: CASSQDRTGGGYGYTF. In nucleotides, the CDR3 is TGTGCCAGCAGCCAAGACCGGACAGGGGGCGGCTATGGCTACACCTTC.

V and J are TRBV10-3 and TRBJ2-2; TRBD1 aligns across 7 bases. CDR3 length: 13 amino acids. Germline V gene sequence: CDR1 ENHRY, CDR2 SYGVKD. The V segment lost 5 bases and the J segment 5 bases; nucleotides outside the gene matches: 2. The CDR3 is CAISRQGTGELFF. The CDR3 DNA sequence: TGTGCCATCAGTCGACAGGGAACCGGGGAGCTGTTTTTT.

This chain joins TRBV10-1 and TRBJ2-5; 9 positions agree with TRBD2. Trimming took 2 bases from V and 6 from J; bases not matched to a gene: 1. Germline CDR1 WNHNN, CDR2 SYGVQD (reference sequence). CDR3 length: 13 amino acids. The CDR3 DNA reads TGCGCCAGCAGTGAGGGGACTAGCCAGACCCAGTACTTC. Its translation is CASSEGTSQTQYF.

The chain joins TRBV5-1 to TRBJ2-2; 8 bases are a match to TRBD1. J lost 7 bases, V lost 1 base, and 9 bases had no gene match. Germline lookup yields CDR1 SGHRS and CDR2 YFSETQ. The length of the CDR3 is 16 residues. The CDR3 DNA sequence: TGCGCCAGCAGCTTGAGGGGGCAGGGGGCAAGCGGGGAGCTGTTTTTT. Translated: CASSLRGQGASGELFF.

The rearrangement uses TRBV7-8 and TRBJ2-5; no reliable D call. The V and J ends lost 5 bases and 2 bases respectively, with 9 bases between them. This CDR3 has 13 residues. In germline, CDR1 is SGHVS, CDR2 FQNEAQ. The chain's CDR3 is CASSLVRQETQYF. DNA for the CDR3: TGTGCCAGCAGCCTAGTGAGACAAGAGACCCAGTACTTC.

This rearrangement joins TRBV7-2 to TRBJ1-2; 7 nucleotides align to TRBD1. The CDR3 is made up of 19 amino acids. Trimming took 0 bases from V and 4 from J; bases not matched to a gene: 17. From germline, CDR1 is SGHTA and CDR2 FQGNSA. The CDR3 spells CASSLAGTMAGGAFYGYTF. CDR3 bases: TGTGCCAGCAGCTTAGCGGGTACTATGGCAGGGGGGGCCTTCTATGGCTACACCTTC.

The V call is TRBV15, the J call TRBJ2-7; D gene uncertain. The CDR3 is 13 residues long. Trimming took 0 bases from V and 7 from J, leaving 10 bases between them. The germline V gene encodes CDR1 LNHNV and CDR2 YYDKDF (reference sequence). CDR3 nucleotide sequence: TGTGCCACCAGCAGAGATATCGGTCGGGAGCAGTACTTC. Translated: CATSRDIGREQYF.

This sequence joins TRBV25-1 and TRBJ2-1, with 10 bases that match TRBD2. CDR1 MGHDK and CDR2 SYGVNS come from the germline V gene. V shed 4 bases, J shed 3 bases, and the junction held 6 bases outside the gene matches. This CDR3 comprises 16 residues. The CDR3 region has the DNA TGTGCCAGCAGTGCCTTTACTAGCGGGGACTACAATGAGCAGTTCTTC. Amino acids: CASSAFTSGDYNEQFF.

The V gene is TRBV20-1, the J gene TRBJ2-6, with D possibly matching TRBD2 (6 bases). The CDR3 contains 16 residues. The V and J ends lost 3 bases and 4 bases respectively, with 16 bases between them. Per germline, CDR1 DFQATT and CDR2 SNEGSKA (reference sequence). The CDR3 protein is CSASSGVVRGANVLTF. The CDR3, as DNA: TGCAGTGCTAGTTCGGGAGTAGTAAGGGGGGCCAACGTCCTGACTTTC.

The chain uses TRBV2 and TRBJ1-1, with TRBD1 matching 8 bases. In germline, CDR1 is SNHLY, CDR2 FYNNEI. Germline trimming cut 4 bases from V and 11 bases from J; bases unmatched to any gene: 9. The CDR3 contains 13 residues. The CDR3: CASSGLQGAGAFF. The CDR3 DNA reads TGTGCCAGCAGTGGTCTCCAGGGGGCTGGGGCTTTCTTT.